This TCR beta chain was identified in a study of OX40 agonist ivuxolimab in advanced cancers. Overall study: Patients were dosed intravenously with ivuxolimab at 0.01 to 10 mg/kg every 2 weeks. Whole-study results and caveats: The study found that CD8+ T cells averaged more expanded clones than CD4+.

The CDR3 has 14 residues. The germline V gene encodes CDR1 MDHEN and CDR2 SYDVKM. Trimming left V 10 bases short and J 4 bases short, with 17 bases between. To note about this clone: Its antigen is as yet unknown.

TCRdb keeps only in-frame clones here, not all; method: immunoSEQ multiplex PCR. The sample consists of fewer than 100,000 clones, around 90% of them appearing once. This sequence joins TRBV28 and TRBJ1-5; a weak D match, TRBD1 (6 bases). This specimen was CD4+ or CD8+ T cells sorted from blood, taken in a trial of the OX40 agonist ivuxolimab. The origin of this receptor is an adult with an advanced solid tumor such as melanoma, head and neck, liver or kidney cancer. The CDR3 region has the DNA TGTGCCAACCAACCTACAGGGCGAAATCAGCCCCAGCATTTT. It yields the protein CANQPTGRNQPQHF.